Below, 3 T cell receptor beta chains from the same sample are listed, as sequenced in a study of neurological immune-mediated disorders. TCRdb called the 5' RACE reads again in MiXCR, with one record for every CDR3 protein. This sample has 50,000 to 75,000 distinct CDR3 sequences, with about 12% found just once. Sequencing was performed on PBMCs. The receptors were gathered from a woman aged 60-75 years with HTLV-1-associated myelopathy (HAM/TSP).

The table lists this clonotype with many counts. The chain recombines TRBV5-1 with TRBJ2-7; 8 bases line up with TRBD1. Trimming removed 2 bases from V and 5 bases from J; junction bases left unmatched: 6. This CDR3 has 14 amino acids. In germline, CDR1 is SGHRS, CDR2 YFSETQ. The CDR3 is CASSFNVDRDEQYF. As DNA, the CDR3 is TGCGCCAGCAGCTTCAATGTGGACAGGGACGAGCAGTACTTC.

Many counts were recorded for this clonotype. The gene calls are TRBV27 and TRBJ1-1; tentatively, D is TRBD1 (6 bases). V lost 8 bases and J 3 bases, leaving 13 bases between the germline ends. The V gene's germline CDR1 is MNHEY and CDR2 SMNVEV (reference sequence). CDR3 length equals 13 residues. CDR3: CASGNRDYTEAFF. Written as DNA, the CDR3 is TGTGCCAGCGGTAACAGGGATTACACTGAAGCTTTCTTT.

As for this clonotype: A clone one base away is much larger, so this may be a read error. The V gene is TRBV6-6, the J gene TRBJ1-1; tentatively, D is TRBD1 (5 bases). In germline, CDR1 is MNHNY, CDR2 SVGAGI (reference sequence). This CDR3 is 13 amino acids long. The CDR3 DNA reads as TGTGCCAGCAGTCTCACCCAGGGAACTGAAGATTTCTTT. Translating it yields CASSLTQGTEDFF.